This T cell receptor (beta chain) derives from a study of control samples from healthy donors and cancer patients. Assay: immunoSEQ multiplex PCR; the TCRdb copy retains only in-frame clones and omits some. This sample has 100,000 to 150,000 clones; around 90% occur once, and the top ten carry about 2.3%. A few counts support this clone. At one boundary the junction diverges from the germline segment, which might be a read error. CDR1 and CDR2 from the germline V gene are SSHAT and FNYEAQ (reference sequence). There are 12 residues in the CDR3. The V and J genes are TRBV7-7 and TRBJ1-2; unclear D gene. The sample consisted of blood. This receptor was identified in a man aged 35 to 55 in good health. The CDR3 region has the DNA TGTGCTAGCAGCTTAGCCGGTTATGGCTACACCTTC. This codes for CASSLAGYGYTF.